Below are 3 T cell receptor beta chains sequenced from a single sample in a study of graft-versus-host responses after intestinal transplantation. Their antigens remain unidentified. Using immunoSEQ multiplex PCR, the repertoire was profiled, and TCRdb retains in-frame clones only, with some absent. The sample consists of tens of thousands of clones, about 86% of them appearing once. Specimen: unstimulated CD8+ T cells sorted from spleen or lymph node cells, collected before intestinal transplant. The receptor source for this set is a human donor who received an intestinal transplant.

V and J are TRBV9 and TRBJ1-2; no reliable D call. The germline V gene encodes CDR1 SGDLS and CDR2 YYNGEE. Trimming took off 0 bases at V and 4 bases at J, with 16 bases between the two ends. The CDR3 extends over 16 amino acids. The CDR3 DNA sequence: TGTGCCAGCAGCGTAGCTGAGGAATACTATGGCTATGGCTACACCTTC. Protein sequence: CASSVAEEYYGYGYTF.

The chain employs TRBV29-1 and TRBJ2-2; D uncertain. This CDR3 spans 14 amino acids. V was shortened by 4 bases and J by 3 bases, with 12 bases between the two germline ends. Germline assignment: CDR1 SQVTM and CDR2 ANQGSEA. The CDR3 region is CSVVLRSYTGELFF. The CDR3, as DNA: TGCAGCGTTGTACTCAGGTCCTACACCGGGGAGCTGTTTTTT.

The chain is built from TRBV11-2 and TRBJ1-5; 11 bases agree with TRBD1. V dropped 5 bases and J dropped 6; count of bases not matched to a gene: 6. This CDR3 has 15 amino acids. Germline CDR1 and CDR2: SGHAT and FQNNGV. DNA of the CDR3: TGTGCCAGCAGCCAGGGACAGGGGGATGCTCAGCCCCAGCATTTT. Translating gives CASSQGQGDAQPQHF.